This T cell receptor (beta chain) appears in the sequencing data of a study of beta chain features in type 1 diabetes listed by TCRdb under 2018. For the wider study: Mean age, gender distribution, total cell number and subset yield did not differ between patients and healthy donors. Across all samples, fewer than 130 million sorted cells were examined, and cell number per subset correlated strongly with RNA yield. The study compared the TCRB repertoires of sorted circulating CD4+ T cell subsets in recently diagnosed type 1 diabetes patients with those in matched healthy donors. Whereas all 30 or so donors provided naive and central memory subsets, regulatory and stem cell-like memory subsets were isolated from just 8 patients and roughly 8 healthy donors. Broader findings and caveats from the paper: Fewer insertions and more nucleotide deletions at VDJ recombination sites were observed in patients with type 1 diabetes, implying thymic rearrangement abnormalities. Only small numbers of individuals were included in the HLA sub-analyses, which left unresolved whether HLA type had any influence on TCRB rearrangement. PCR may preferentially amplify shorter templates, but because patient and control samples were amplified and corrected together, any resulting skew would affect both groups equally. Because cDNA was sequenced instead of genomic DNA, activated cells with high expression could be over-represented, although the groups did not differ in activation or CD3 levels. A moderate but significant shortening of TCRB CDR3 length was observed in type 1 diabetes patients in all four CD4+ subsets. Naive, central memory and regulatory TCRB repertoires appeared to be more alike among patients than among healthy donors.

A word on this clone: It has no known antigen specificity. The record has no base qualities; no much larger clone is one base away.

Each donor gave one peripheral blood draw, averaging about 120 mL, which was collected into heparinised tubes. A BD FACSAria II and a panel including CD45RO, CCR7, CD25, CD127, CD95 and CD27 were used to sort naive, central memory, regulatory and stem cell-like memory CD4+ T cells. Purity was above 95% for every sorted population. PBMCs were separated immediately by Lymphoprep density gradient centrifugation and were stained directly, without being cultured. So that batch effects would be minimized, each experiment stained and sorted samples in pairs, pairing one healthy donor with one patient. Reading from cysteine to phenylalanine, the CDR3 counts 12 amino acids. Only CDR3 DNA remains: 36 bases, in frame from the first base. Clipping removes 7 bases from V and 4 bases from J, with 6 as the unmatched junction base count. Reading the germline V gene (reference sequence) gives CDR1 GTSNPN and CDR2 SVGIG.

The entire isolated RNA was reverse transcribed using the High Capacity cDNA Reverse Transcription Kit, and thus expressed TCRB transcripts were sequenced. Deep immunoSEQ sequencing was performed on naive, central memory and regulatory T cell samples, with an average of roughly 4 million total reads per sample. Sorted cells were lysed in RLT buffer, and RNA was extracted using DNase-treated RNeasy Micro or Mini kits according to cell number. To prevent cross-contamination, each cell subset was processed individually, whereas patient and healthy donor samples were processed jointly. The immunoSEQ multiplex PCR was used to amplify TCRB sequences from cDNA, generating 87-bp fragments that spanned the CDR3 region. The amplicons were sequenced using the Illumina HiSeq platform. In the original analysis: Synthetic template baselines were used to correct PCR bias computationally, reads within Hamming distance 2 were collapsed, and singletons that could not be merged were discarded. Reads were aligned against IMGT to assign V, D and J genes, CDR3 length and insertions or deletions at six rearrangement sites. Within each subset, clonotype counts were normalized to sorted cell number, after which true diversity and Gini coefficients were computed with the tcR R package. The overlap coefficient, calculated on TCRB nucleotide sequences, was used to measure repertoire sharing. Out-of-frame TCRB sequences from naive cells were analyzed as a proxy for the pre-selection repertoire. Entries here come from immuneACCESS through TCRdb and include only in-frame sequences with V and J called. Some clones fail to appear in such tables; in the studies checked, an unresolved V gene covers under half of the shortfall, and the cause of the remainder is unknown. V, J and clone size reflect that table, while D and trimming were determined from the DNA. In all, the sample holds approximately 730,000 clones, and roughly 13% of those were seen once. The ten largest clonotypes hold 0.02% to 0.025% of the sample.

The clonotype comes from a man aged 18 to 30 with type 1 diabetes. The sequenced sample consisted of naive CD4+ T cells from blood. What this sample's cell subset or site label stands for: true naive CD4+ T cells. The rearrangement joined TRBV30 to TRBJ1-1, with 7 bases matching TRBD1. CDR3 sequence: CASGGSFTEAFF. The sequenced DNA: TGTGCCTCAGGGGGATCGTTCACTGAAGCTTTCTTT.